These T cell receptor beta chains were read from a single sample in a study of cytomegalovirus exposure and HLA in healthy donors. The protocol was immunoSEQ multiplex PCR, while the TCRdb copy is restricted to in-frame clones and leaves out a portion. The sample shows approximately 72,000 clones, roughly 79% of them seen only once. The source material was PBMCs. These receptors all stem from a male donor in good health and CMV-seropositive. CDR3s include the opening cysteine and the closing phenylalanine or tryptophan. The order of the fields is D gene, clone size, J gene, V gene, CDR3 DNA, CDR3 protein. D genes are given only for firm matches. Not every row has a clone size; where given, it reads once, few, many or a size class.

D gene: TRBD2; clone size: -; J gene: TRBJ2-1; V gene: TRBV27; CDR3 DNA: TGTGCCAGCAGGGTGACTAGCGGGAATGAGCAGTTCTTC; CDR3 protein: CASRVTSGNEQFF
D gene: -; clone size: -; J gene: TRBJ1-3; V gene: TRBV9; CDR3 DNA: TGTGCCAGCAGCGCCACAGGGAGCTCTGGAAACACCATATATTTT; CDR3 protein: CASSATGSSGNTIYF
D gene: TRBD1; clone size: -; J gene: TRBJ1-1; V gene: TRBV6-1; CDR3 DNA: TGTGCCAGCAGATCAGGGACAGGAAACACTGAAGCTTTCTTT; CDR3 protein: CASRSGTGNTEAFF
D gene: -; clone size: -; J gene: TRBJ2-7; V gene: TRBV27; CDR3 DNA: TGTGCCAGCAGTTTATCGTCCCAGGCAGGCCTCTACGAGCAGTACTTC; CDR3 protein: CASSLSSQAGLYEQYF
D gene: TRBD2; clone size: few; J gene: TRBJ2-2; V gene: TRBV5-1; CDR3 DNA: TGCGCCAGCAGCCTTCGGGAGGTTAGGTCCGGGGAGCTGTTTTTT; CDR3 protein: CASSLREVRSGELFF
D gene: TRBD1; clone size: few; J gene: TRBJ1-3; V gene: TRBV6-5; CDR3 DNA: TGTGCCAGCAGTTACTATCACAGGGGAGGTGGAAACACCATATATTTT; CDR3 protein: CASSYYHRGGGNTIYF
D gene: -; clone size: -; J gene: TRBJ1-2; V gene: TRBV6-6; CDR3 DNA: TGTGCCAGCAGGGGAATTAGGACAGTCAACTATGGCTACACCTTC; CDR3 protein: CASRGIRTVNYGYTF
D gene: -; clone size: -; J gene: TRBJ1-2; V gene: TRBV28; CDR3 DNA: TGTGCCAGCAGTACCCAGGGAAATGGCTACACCTTC; CDR3 protein: CASSTQGNGYTF
D gene: -; clone size: -; J gene: TRBJ1-4; V gene: TRBV11-1; CDR3 DNA: TGTGCCAGCAGCTCCAGGGTCACTAATGAAAAACTGTTTTTT; CDR3 protein: CASSSRVTNEKLFF
D gene: -; clone size: -; J gene: TRBJ2-7; V gene: TRBV5-1; CDR3 DNA: TGCGCCAGCAGACAAGCCGGGAGCACCCTGAACGAGCAGTACTTC; CDR3 protein: CASRQAGSTLNEQYF
D gene: -; clone size: -; J gene: TRBJ1-1; V gene: TRBV28; CDR3 DNA: TGTGCCAGCAGTTTTTTAAACACTGAAGCTTTCTTT; CDR3 protein: CASSFLNTEAFF
D gene: -; clone size: -; J gene: TRBJ1-6; V gene: TRBV28; CDR3 DNA: TGTGCCAGCAGTCTCAGACTTAATTCACCCCTCCACTTT; CDR3 protein: CASSLRLNSPLHF
D gene: -; clone size: few; J gene: TRBJ1-1; V gene: TRBV11-2; CDR3 DNA: TGTGCCAGCAGCCCCAGAGGTTTGAACACTGAAGCTTTCTTT; CDR3 protein: CASSPRGLNTEAFF
D gene: -; clone size: few; J gene: TRBJ2-1; V gene: TRBV7-2; CDR3 DNA: TGTGCCAGCAGCAGTGGAGTGAATGAGCAGTTCTTC; CDR3 protein: CASSSGVNEQFF
D gene: TRBD2; clone size: -; J gene: TRBJ2-2; V gene: TRBV10-3; CDR3 DNA: TGTGCCATCATGGGGACTAGCGGCACCGGGGAGCTGTTTTTT; CDR3 protein: CAIMGTSGTGELFF
D gene: TRBD1; clone size: -; J gene: TRBJ2-5; V gene: TRBV5-4; CDR3 DNA: TGTGCCAGCAGCAGTACAGGGGGCGCGGGGTTAGAGACCCAGTACTTC; CDR3 protein: CASSSTGGAGLETQYF
D gene: -; clone size: -; J gene: TRBJ2-3; V gene: TRBV9; CDR3 DNA: TGTGCCAGCAGCGATAGCGGAGTCGGCACAGATACGCAGTATTTT; CDR3 protein: CASSDSGVGTDTQYF
D gene: TRBD1; clone size: -; J gene: TRBJ1-1; V gene: TRBV18; CDR3 DNA: TGTGCCAGCTCACCAGGGGACAGGGAAGCTTTCTTT; CDR3 protein: CASSPGDREAFF
D gene: -; clone size: -; J gene: TRBJ1-5; V gene: TRBV27; CDR3 DNA: TGTGCCAGCAGTTTTGCCCAGGCCCAGCCCCAGCATTTT; CDR3 protein: CASSFAQAQPQHF
D gene: -; clone size: -; J gene: TRBJ1-1; V gene: TRBV2; CDR3 DNA: TGTGCCAGCAGTGTCATCCAGAACACTGAAGCTTTCTTT; CDR3 protein: CASSVIQNTEAFF
D gene: -; clone size: -; J gene: TRBJ2-1; V gene: TRBV5-4; CDR3 DNA: TGTGCCAGCAGCTTGGCCCGGGCCCAGGGTGCTTACAATGAGCAGTTCTTC; CDR3 protein: CASSLARAQGAYNEQFF
D gene: -; clone size: -; J gene: TRBJ1-5; V gene: TRBV7-2; CDR3 DNA: TGTGCCAGCAGCTTAAATCAGAGACATAGCAATCAGCCCCAGCATTTT; CDR3 protein: CASSLNQRHSNQPQHF
D gene: -; clone size: -; J gene: TRBJ2-2; V gene: TRBV9; CDR3 DNA: TGTGCCAGCAGCGTAGATCTCCTCGGGACCGGGGAGCTGTTTTTT; CDR3 protein: CASSVDLLGTGELFF
D gene: TRBD2; clone size: -; J gene: TRBJ2-5; V gene: TRBV4-1; CDR3 DNA: TGCGCCAGCAGCCAAGATTCTGGACTAGCGGCCCAAGAGACCCAGTACTTC; CDR3 protein: CASSQDSGLAAQETQYF
D gene: TRBD1; clone size: -; J gene: TRBJ2-7; V gene: TRBV27; CDR3 DNA: TGTGCCAGCAGTCCAACAGGGGTTGGGTACGAGCAGTACTTC; CDR3 protein: CASSPTGVGYEQYF
D gene: TRBD2; clone size: once; J gene: TRBJ2-3; V gene: TRBV7-8; CDR3 DNA: TGTGCCAGCAGCCTTCCGCCACTAGCGTATGTCACAGGTACGCAGTATTTT; CDR3 protein: CASSLPPLAYVTGTQYF
D gene: -; clone size: -; J gene: TRBJ1-1; V gene: TRBV7-2; CDR3 DNA: TGTGCCAGCAGTCCGGGGATGAACACTGAAGCTTTCTTT; CDR3 protein: CASSPGMNTEAFF
D gene: -; clone size: -; J gene: TRBJ2-7; V gene: TRBV6-5; CDR3 DNA: TGTGCCAGCAGTTACTCCGCGGAAAGCTCCTACGAGCAGTACTTC; CDR3 protein: CASSYSAESSYEQYF
D gene: -; clone size: few; J gene: TRBJ1-1; V gene: TRBV10-3; CDR3 DNA: TGTGCCATCAGTGGGTCGAGCACTGAAGCTTTCTTT; CDR3 protein: CAISGSSTEAFF
D gene: -; clone size: -; J gene: TRBJ2-7; V gene: TRBV28; CDR3 DNA: TGTGCCAGCAGTTCCCCAGGGGCCCTTTTCTACGAGCAGTACTTC; CDR3 protein: CASSSPGALFYEQYF
D gene: TRBD1; clone size: -; J gene: TRBJ2-7; V gene: TRBV28; CDR3 DNA: TGTGCCAGCACTAACGCCGGGACAGGGCTCTACGAGCAGTACTTC; CDR3 protein: CASTNAGTGLYEQYF
D gene: TRBD1; clone size: few; J gene: TRBJ1-5; V gene: TRBV5-1; CDR3 DNA: TGCGCCAGCAGCTTGGGGGGGACAGGGCCCAATCAGCCCCAGCATTTT; CDR3 protein: CASSLGGTGPNQPQHF
D gene: TRBD1; clone size: once; J gene: TRBJ1-5; V gene: TRBV19; CDR3 DNA: TGTGCCAGTACCAAGGACAGGGGAGGCAATCAGCCCCAGCATTTT; CDR3 protein: CASTKDRGGNQPQHF
D gene: TRBD2; clone size: once; J gene: TRBJ2-7; V gene: TRBV9; CDR3 DNA: TGTGCCAGCAGCACTAGGGGGGGACTAGCGGGAGGTTTCTCCTACGAGCAGTACTTC; CDR3 protein: CASSTRGGLAGGFSYEQYF
D gene: TRBD2; clone size: -; J gene: TRBJ2-1; V gene: TRBV27; CDR3 DNA: TGTGCCAGCAGTTTTGCTAGCGGGAGGCCCTCGAGCTCCTACAATGAGCAGTTCTTC; CDR3 protein: CASSFASGRPSSSYNEQFF
D gene: -; clone size: -; J gene: TRBJ2-7; V gene: TRBV6-1; CDR3 DNA: TGTGCCAGCACAGTCCAGTCCCCTACTACCGAGCAGTACTTC; CDR3 protein: CASTVQSPTTEQYF
D gene: -; clone size: once; J gene: TRBJ2-7; V gene: TRBV9; CDR3 DNA: TGTGCCAGCAGCGTAGATATAGGAGCCTACGAGCAGTACTTC; CDR3 protein: CASSVDIGAYEQYF
D gene: -; clone size: -; J gene: TRBJ1-5; V gene: TRBV7-2; CDR3 DNA: TGTGCCAGCAGCTTAAGAGATCAGCCCCAGCATTTT; CDR3 protein: CASSLRDQPQHF
D gene: -; clone size: -; J gene: TRBJ2-2; V gene: TRBV5-1; CDR3 DNA: TGCGCCAGCAGCTTACGACAGGATCGGACCGGGGAGCTGTTTTTT; CDR3 protein: CASSLRQDRTGELFF
D gene: TRBD2; clone size: -; J gene: TRBJ2-3; V gene: TRBV5-1; CDR3 DNA: TGCGCCAGCAGCTTGGGGCTAGCGGGGAGCACAGATACGCAGTATTTT; CDR3 protein: CASSLGLAGSTDTQYF
D gene: -; clone size: -; J gene: TRBJ1-4; V gene: TRBV6-9; CDR3 DNA: TGTGCCAGCAGTCGACGGGTCCTCGGCTCCTCTAATGAAAAACTGTTTTTT; CDR3 protein: CASSRRVLGSSNEKLFF
D gene: -; clone size: -; J gene: TRBJ1-1; V gene: TRBV6-6; CDR3 DNA: TGTGCCAGCAGTCCGCACCCGACAGAAAACACTGAAGCTTTCTTT; CDR3 protein: CASSPHPTENTEAFF
D gene: TRBD1; clone size: -; J gene: TRBJ2-7; V gene: TRBV6-1; CDR3 DNA: TGTGCCAGCAGTAGGACGGACAGGGAGTACGAGCAGTACTTC; CDR3 protein: CASSRTDREYEQYF
D gene: -; clone size: -; J gene: TRBJ1-6; V gene: TRBV7-2; CDR3 DNA: TGTGCCAGCAGCTGGCGGGACCCCGAGGCTTCACCCCTCCACTTT; CDR3 protein: CASSWRDPEASPLHF
D gene: -; clone size: -; J gene: TRBJ1-5; V gene: TRBV18; CDR3 DNA: TGTGCCAGCTCACAACGACAGGCGAACAATCAGCCCCAGCATTTT; CDR3 protein: CASSQRQANNQPQHF
D gene: TRBD2; clone size: -; J gene: TRBJ2-7; V gene: TRBV2; CDR3 DNA: TGTGCCAGCAGTGACCCGCGGGCCCGCAGCGGGGCCCGCGAGCAGTACTTC; CDR3 protein: CASSDPRARSGAREQYF
D gene: TRBD2; clone size: -; J gene: TRBJ2-1; V gene: TRBV29-1; CDR3 DNA: TGCAGCGTTGAACTGACTAGCGGGAGGCATGAGCAGTTCTTC; CDR3 protein: CSVELTSGRHEQFF
D gene: -; clone size: once; J gene: TRBJ2-2; V gene: TRBV4-2; CDR3 DNA: TGTGCCAGCAGCCATCCCCAGGGAAATATGAACACCGGGGAGCTGTTTTTT; CDR3 protein: CASSHPQGNMNTGELFF
D gene: -; clone size: once; J gene: TRBJ2-3; V gene: TRBV6-1; CDR3 DNA: TGTGCCAGCAGTGAATCCCCTGTGAGGGGGTATCATCAGGTAGATACGCAGTATTTT; CDR3 protein: CASSESPVRGYHQVDTQYF
D gene: -; clone size: -; J gene: TRBJ1-1; V gene: TRBV7-2; CDR3 DNA: TGTGCCAGCAGCCGGGGGAACACTGAAGCTTTCTTT; CDR3 protein: CASSRGNTEAFF
D gene: -; clone size: -; J gene: TRBJ1-2; V gene: TRBV28; CDR3 DNA: TGTGCCAGCAGGTTACCACAGCTTAACTATGGCTACACCTTC; CDR3 protein: CASRLPQLNYGYTF
D gene: -; clone size: -; J gene: TRBJ2-7; V gene: TRBV6-1; CDR3 DNA: TGTGCCAGCAGTGACCCGGGACTCCCTTCCTACGAGCAGTACTTC; CDR3 protein: CASSDPGLPSYEQYF
D gene: -; clone size: -; J gene: TRBJ1-1; V gene: TRBV6-1; CDR3 DNA: TGTGCCAGCAGCCCCTCCCGGGTTTCGACTGAAGCTTTCTTT; CDR3 protein: CASSPSRVSTEAFF